This record looks at one TCR beta chain sequence and its context. Antigen unknown. The data were taken from a study of shared clonotypes between healthy human individuals. The wider study: Those who served as donors were a couple of women and a few men between the ages of 18 and 49.

The V and J ends lost 3 bases and 2 bases respectively, with 14 bases between them. CDR1 is SEHNR and CDR2 is FQNEAQ in the germline V gene (reference sequence). This CDR3 region has 16 residues. The study's findings and limits: Naive subsets generally exceeded memory subsets in estimated richness. An expected dependence of interdonor clonotype sharing on sequencing depth was noted.

Sequenced by immunoSEQ multiplex PCR; TCRdb stores in-frame clones only, minus some. The sample has 650,000 to 800,000 clones; 72% are singletons. The TCR sequence derives from a woman aged 25 to 39 in good health. The source material was memory CD4+ T cells sorted from blood. This sample's subset: CD45RA-negative fraction. V gene TRBV7-9 combines with J gene TRBJ1-3, with a tentative D call TRBD1 (5 bases). CDR3 sequence reads: CASSFRRQQAGNTIYF. The CDR3 DNA sequence: TGTGCCAGCAGCTTTCGGCGGCAACAGGCTGGAAACACCATATATTTT.